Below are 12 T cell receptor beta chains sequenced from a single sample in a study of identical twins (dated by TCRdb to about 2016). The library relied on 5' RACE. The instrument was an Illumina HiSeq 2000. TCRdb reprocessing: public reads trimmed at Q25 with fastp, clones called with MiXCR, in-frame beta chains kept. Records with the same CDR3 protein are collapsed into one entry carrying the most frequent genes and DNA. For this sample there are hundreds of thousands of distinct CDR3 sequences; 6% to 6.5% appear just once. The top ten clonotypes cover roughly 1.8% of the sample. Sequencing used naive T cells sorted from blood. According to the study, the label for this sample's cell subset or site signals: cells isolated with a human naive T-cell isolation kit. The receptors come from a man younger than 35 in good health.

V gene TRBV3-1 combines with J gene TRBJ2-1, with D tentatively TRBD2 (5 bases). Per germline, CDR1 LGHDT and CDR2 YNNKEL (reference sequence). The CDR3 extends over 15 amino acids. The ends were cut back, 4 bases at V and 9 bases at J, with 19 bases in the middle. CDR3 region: CASSRSPSGYGEQFF. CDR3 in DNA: TGTGCCAGCAGCCGATCCCCGAGCGGTTACGGTGAGCAGTTCTTC.

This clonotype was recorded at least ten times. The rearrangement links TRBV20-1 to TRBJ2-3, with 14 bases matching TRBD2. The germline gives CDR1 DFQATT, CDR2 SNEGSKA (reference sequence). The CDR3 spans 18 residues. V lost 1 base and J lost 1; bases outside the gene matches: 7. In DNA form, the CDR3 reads TGCAGTGCTAGAGCGGGACTAGCGGGAGCTCGTGGCACAGATACGCAGTATTTT. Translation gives CSARAGLAGARGTDTQYF.

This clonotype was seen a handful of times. CDR3 in DNA: TGTGCCAGCAGCTTGCGGGCGGGAGGGCCCCACGAGCAGTACTTC. It yields the protein CASSLRAGGPHEQYF. V is TRBV13 and J is TRBJ2-7, with TRBD2 matching over 9 bases. Unmatched junction bases numbered 8, after V lost 3 bases and J lost 5 bases. The CDR3 loop spans 15 amino acids. Germline V gene lookup returns CDR1 PRHDT and CDR2 FYEKMQ (reference sequence).

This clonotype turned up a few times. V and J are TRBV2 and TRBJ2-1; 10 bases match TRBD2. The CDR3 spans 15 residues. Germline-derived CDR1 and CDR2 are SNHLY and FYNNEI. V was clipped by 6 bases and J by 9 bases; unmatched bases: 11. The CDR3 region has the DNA TGTGCCAGCAGGGCTAGCGGGAGCCGTAACGGTGAGCAGTTCTTC. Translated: CASRASGSRNGEQFF. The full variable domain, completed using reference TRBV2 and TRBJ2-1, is EPEVTQTPSHQVTQMGQEVILRCVPISNHLYFYWYRQILGQKVEFLVSFYNNEISEKSEIFDDQFSVERPDGSNFTLKIRSTKLEDSAMYFCASRASGSRNGEQFFGPGTRLTVL.

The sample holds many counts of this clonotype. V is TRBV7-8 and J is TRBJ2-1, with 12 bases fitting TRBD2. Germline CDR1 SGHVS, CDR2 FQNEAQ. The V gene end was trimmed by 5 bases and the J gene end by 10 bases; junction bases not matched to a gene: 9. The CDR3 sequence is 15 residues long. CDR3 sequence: CASSVRLAGVVEQFF. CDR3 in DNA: TGTGCCAGCAGCGTAAGACTAGCGGGAGTGGTGGAGCAGTTCTTC. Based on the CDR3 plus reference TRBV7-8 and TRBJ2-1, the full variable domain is GAGVSQSPRYKVAKRGQDVALRCDPISGHVSLFWYQQALGQGPEFLTYFQNEAQLDKSGLPSDRFFAERPEGSVSTLKIQRTQQEDSAVYLCASSVRLAGVVEQFFGPGTRLTVL.

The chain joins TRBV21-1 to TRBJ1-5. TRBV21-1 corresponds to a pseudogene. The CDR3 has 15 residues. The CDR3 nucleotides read TGTGCCAGCAAGCCCAATGGGGACTACGATCAGCCCCAGCATTTT. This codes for CASKPNGDYDQPQHF.

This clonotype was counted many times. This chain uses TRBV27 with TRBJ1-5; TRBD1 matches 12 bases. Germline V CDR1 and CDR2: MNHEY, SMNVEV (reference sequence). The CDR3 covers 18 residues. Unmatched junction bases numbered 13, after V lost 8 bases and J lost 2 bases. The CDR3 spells CASGRTPGQGAGNQPQHF. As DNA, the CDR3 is TGTGCCAGCGGAAGAACCCCGGGACAGGGGGCCGGCAATCAGCCCCAGCATTTT.

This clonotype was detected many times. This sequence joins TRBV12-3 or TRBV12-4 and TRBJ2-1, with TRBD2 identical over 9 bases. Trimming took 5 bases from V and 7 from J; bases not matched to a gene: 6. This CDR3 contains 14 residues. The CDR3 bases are TGTGCCAGCAGTAATAGCGGGAGTCCGAATGAGCAGTTCTTC. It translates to CASSNSGSPNEQFF.

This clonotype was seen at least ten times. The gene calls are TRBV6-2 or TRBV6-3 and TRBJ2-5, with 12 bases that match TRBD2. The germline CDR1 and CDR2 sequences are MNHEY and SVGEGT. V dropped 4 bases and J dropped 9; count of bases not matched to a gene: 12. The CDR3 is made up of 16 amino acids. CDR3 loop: CASSSPRTSGKGAQYF. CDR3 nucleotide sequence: TGTGCCAGCAGTTCTCCACGGACTAGCGGGAAGGGGGCCCAGTACTTC.

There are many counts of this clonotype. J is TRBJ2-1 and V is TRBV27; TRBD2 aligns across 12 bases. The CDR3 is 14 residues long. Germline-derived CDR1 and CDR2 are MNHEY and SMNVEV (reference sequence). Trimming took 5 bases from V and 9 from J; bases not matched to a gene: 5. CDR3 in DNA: TGTGCCAGCAGTACTAGCGGGAGGCCGGGTGAGCAGTTCTTC. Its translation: CASSTSGRPGEQFF.

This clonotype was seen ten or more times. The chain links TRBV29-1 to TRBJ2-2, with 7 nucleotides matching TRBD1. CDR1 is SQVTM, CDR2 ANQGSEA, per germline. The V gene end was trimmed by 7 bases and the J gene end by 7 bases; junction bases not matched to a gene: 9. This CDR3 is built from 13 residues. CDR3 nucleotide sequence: TGCAGCGCTTTAGGACAGGCGGTCGGGGAGCTGTTTTTT. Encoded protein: CSALGQAVGELFF.

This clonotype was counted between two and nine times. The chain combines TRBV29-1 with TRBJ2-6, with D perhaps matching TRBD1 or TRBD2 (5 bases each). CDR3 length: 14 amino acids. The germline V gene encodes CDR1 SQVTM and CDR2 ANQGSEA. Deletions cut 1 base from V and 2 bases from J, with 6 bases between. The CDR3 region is CSVEAGPGANVLTF. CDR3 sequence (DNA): TGCAGCGTTGAAGCGGGGCCTGGGGCCAACGTCCTGACTTTC.